This entry concerns a single T cell receptor beta chain. A single count supports this clone. Its antigen specificity is not known. Within one base of it there is no much larger clone, and no base qualities were kept. This sample is part of a study of high-grade serous ovarian cancer treatment subgroups (dated by TCRdb to the early 2020s). For the wider study: Sequencing yielded a mean of approximately 15,000 reads and 7,000 or so unique TCR beta rearrangements per sample. Under a laparoscopic triage algorithm, patients with high-grade serous ovarian cancer were grouped by complete gross resection or by neoadjuvant chemotherapy response, and the study profiled the TCR beta repertoires of these patients. A cohort of about 30 patients was included: roughly 10 with no residual disease after primary surgery (R0), roughly 10 who were excellent NACT responders, and roughly 10 who were poor NACT responders. One primary tumor sample and two metastatic tumor samples were contributed by each patient, so that approximately 99 samples were obtained in total.

The tumor samples were collected prior to definitive surgery or chemotherapy. Genomic DNA extraction was performed by the MD Anderson Biospecimen Extraction Resource, and TCR sequencing was carried out by the MD Anderson Cancer Genomics Laboratory. The roughly 100 tumor samples underwent high-throughput TCR profiling with ImmunoSEQ. The authors' pipeline ran thus. Richness (unique productive sequences), clonality, evenness and relatedness were included as repertoire diversity metrics, and similarity between samples was assessed with the Bhattacharyya coefficient. A sensitivity analysis that removed TCRs with fewer than two reads produced consistent conclusions. Drawn from immuneACCESS, this table holds only the in-frame rearrangements with V and J called that TCRdb kept. Clones are partly lost; checked studies trace under half to an unresolved V gene and leave the rest unexplained. V and J calls and clone size are those listed in that table; D and trimming were worked out from the DNA. This sample holds some 5,800 clones; roughly three quarters were observed only once. About 6.1% of the sample rests with the top ten.

Study-level results and caveats: Repertoire similarity between tumors from the same patient ranged from roughly 0.11 to 0.79, while tumors from different patients showed almost no similarity. Bulk tumor TCR sequencing lacked spatial information, limiting insight into HGSC tumor complexity and diversity. TCR repertoire analyses were focused on CDR3, and CDR1 and CDR2 were not analyzed. TCR clonal relatedness correlated positively with neoantigen level and, by trend, with copy number variation and mutation load from whole-genome sequencing.

The origin of this receptor is a human donor with high-grade serous ovarian cancer. The sample was tumor tissue.

The CDR3 in this case is CASSLASGTGVVETQYF. The bases are TGTGCCAGCAGCTTGGCCTCCGGGACAGGGGTTGTAGAGACCCAGTACTTC. The rearrangement combines TRBV5-8 with TRBJ2-5, and 10 junction bases match TRBD1. The junction shows trimming of 0 bases on V and 4 bases on J, and the gene matches do not reach 9 bases of it. The CDR3 sequence holds 17 residues, the cysteine and phenylalanine included. CDR3 DNA only is kept here, 51 bases in frame from base 1. CDR1 and CDR2 were assigned from the germline V gene as SGHTS and YDEGEE.